This TCR beta chain was recorded in a study of blood T cell repertoires in COVID-19. Overall study: The cDNA or gDNA used as material had been derived from T cells, B-cell-depleted T cells, or PBMCs.

This CDR3 comprises 14 residues. The ends were cut back, 0 bases at V and 3 bases at J, with 8 bases in the middle. CDR1 and CDR2 (germline): MGHRA, YSYEKL. Profiling relied on immunoSEQ multiplex PCR, and the TCRdb table lists in-frame clones only, not all of them. The table shows 230,000 or so clones, with more than 65% occurring only once. This clonotype was sampled from a man aged 35 to 55 who had recovered from COVID-19. Sequencing input: peripheral blood. This chain links TRBV4-1 with TRBJ1-2; possibly TRBD1 for D (5 bases). The DNA for the CDR3 is TGCGCCAGCAGCCAAGAATTAGGGGACTATGGCTACACCTTC. Protein sequence: CASSQELGDYGYTF.